This T cell receptor (beta chain) was recorded in a study of blood T cell repertoires in COVID-19. The CDR3 totals 18 residues. Produced via immunoSEQ multiplex PCR; TCRdb's table is partial and in-frame only. Among about 84,000 clones listed, approximately 83% were seen once. V and J are TRBV21-1 and TRBJ2-2; the table's D call, TRBD2, was not checked against the DNA. TRBV21-1 is recorded as a pseudogene. Material: peripheral blood. This clonotype was sampled from a woman older than 75 with acute or convalescent COVID-19. In DNA, the CDR3 is TGTGCCAGCAGCAAAAGAAGGAGGAGCGAGGGAGTATCCGGGGAGCTGTTTTTT. Translated: CASSKRRRSEGVSGELFF.